The clone carrying this T cell receptor beta chain has a count of ten or more. Its antigen is unidentified. The sample comes from a study of T-cell reconstitution after alpha-beta-depleted transplantation in children. With 7 bases removed from V and 3 bases from J, the gap between germline ends came to 12 bases. CDR1 and CDR2 (germline): WSHSY, SAAADI. The length of the CDR3 is 13 residues. Study findings and constraints: T-cell counts and diversity at one year following transplant were attributed mainly to newly produced T cells.

Unique molecular identifiers featured in how the TCRbeta library was prepared. One entry per CDR3 protein results from TCRdb running MiXCR on the PCR reads. The sample includes 600,000 to 800,000 distinct CDR3 sequences, around 14% of them seen just once. The input for sequencing was PBMCs, taken before TCRalphabeta/CD19-depleted stem cell transplant. The genes are TRBV10-2 and TRBJ1-2; D might be TRBD1 (6 bases). The sequence derives from a girl aged 2-10 years with congenital amegakaryocytic thrombocytopenia, due to receive a stem cell transplant. The CDR3 loop reads CASNQGFDYGYTF. CDR3 coding DNA: TGCGCCAGCAACCAGGGGTTTGACTATGGCTACACCTTC.